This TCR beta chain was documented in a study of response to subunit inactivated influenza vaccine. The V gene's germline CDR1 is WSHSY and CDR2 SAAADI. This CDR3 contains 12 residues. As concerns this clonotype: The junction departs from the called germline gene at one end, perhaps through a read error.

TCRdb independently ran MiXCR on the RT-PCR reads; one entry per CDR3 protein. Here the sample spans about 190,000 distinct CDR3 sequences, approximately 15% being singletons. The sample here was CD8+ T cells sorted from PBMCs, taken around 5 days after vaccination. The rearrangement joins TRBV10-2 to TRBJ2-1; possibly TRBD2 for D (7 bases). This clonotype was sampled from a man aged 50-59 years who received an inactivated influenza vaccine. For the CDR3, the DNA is TGCGCCAGCAGTGATGGGGGGGGCTCTCTGATCTTC. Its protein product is CASSDGGGSLIF.